A selection of T cell receptor beta chains follows, all from one sample in a study of blood T cell repertoires in COVID-19. Repertoires were generated with immunoSEQ multiplex PCR, while TCRdb's copy carries only in-frame clones and drops some. The data hold over 200,000 clones, with almost 90% observed a single time. The specimen was peripheral blood. These receptors originate from a woman in her sixties or seventies with acute or convalescent COVID-19. Each CDR3 is given with its conserved first and last residue. D genes are given only for firm matches. Only part of the rows carry a size: once, few, many, or a class if the clone is expanded.

CDR3 DNA | CDR3 protein | J gene | V gene | clone size | D gene
TGTGCCAGCAGTGCCACCGGGACAGGGTCTGGAAACACCATATATTTT | CASSATGTGSGNTIYF | TRBJ1-3 | TRBV25-1 | - | TRBD1
TGTGCCAGCAGCCCCAGACAGTTTGAAGCTTTCTTT | CASSPRQFEAFF | TRBJ1-1 | TRBV28 | - | -
TGTGCCAGCAGTGGGATAATAGCGGGGGACCGAAATGAGCAGTTCTTC | CASSGIIAGDRNEQFF | TRBJ2-1 | TRBV2 | - | TRBD2
TGTGCCAGCAGCCTAGCGGGGGGAGGTGAGCAGTTCTTC | CASSLAGGGEQFF | TRBJ2-1 | TRBV6-5 | - | TRBD2
TGTGCCAGCAGCCAAAGGACAGGGCACGAGCAGTACTTC | CASSQRTGHEQYF | TRBJ2-7 | TRBV6-5 | - | TRBD1
TGTGCCAGCAGACCTACAGGGAGGGCTGGAAACACCATATATTTT | CASRPTGRAGNTIYF | TRBJ1-3 | TRBV6-5 | - | -
TGTGCCAGCACCCCGGGAGACTCGCGAAATGAGCAGTTCTTC | CASTPGDSRNEQFF | TRBJ2-1 | TRBV7-9 | - | -
TGTGCCAGCACCCAGTGGGGGGTAGAAGATTCACCCCTCCACTTT | CASTQWGVEDSPLHF | TRBJ1-6 | TRBV11-2 | - | -
TGTGCCAGCTCACCGATGGGGCAAGGAAATCAGCCCCAGCATTTT | CASSPMGQGNQPQHF | TRBJ1-5 | TRBV18 | once | -
TGTGCCAGCACTCCTCCCTTGTATCCGAGCGAAAAACTGTTTTTT | CASTPPLYPSEKLFF | TRBJ1-4 | TRBV21-1 | - | -
TGTGCCAGCAGCCCGGGGATCCCGGGCTCACCCCTCCACTTT | CASSPGIPGSPLHF | TRBJ1-6 | TRBV7-9 | - | -
TGTGCCAGCAGCGGACGGACAGCCGGCGGGGAGCTGTTTTTT | CASSGRTAGGELFF | TRBJ2-2 | TRBV9 | - | -
TGTGCCAGCAGCCAGGCCCGATCTGGAAACACCATATATTTT | CASSQARSGNTIYF | TRBJ1-3 | TRBV3-1/TRBV3-2 | - | -
TGTGCCAGCAGTGACTCGGGCAGGGGTGCGAACACTGAAGCTTTCTTT | CASSDSGRGANTEAFF | TRBJ1-1 | TRBV6-4 | - | -
TGTGCCAGCAGCACCGGGACAGCGCACTATGGCTACACCTTC | CASSTGTAHYGYTF | TRBJ1-2 | TRBV28 | few | TRBD1
TGTGCCAGCAGGACCTCGGGATTTCAGCCCCAGCATTTT | CASRTSGFQPQHF | TRBJ1-5 | TRBV28 | - | -
TGTGCCAGCAGTTACCCCGGGGAAGAGACCCAGTACTTC | CASSYPGEETQYF | TRBJ2-5 | TRBV6-2/TRBV6-3 | - | -
TGCGCCAGCAGCTTCTACGGGACTAGCGGGGGTAGCACAGATACGCAGTATTTT | CASSFYGTSGGSTDTQYF | TRBJ2-3 | TRBV5-1 | - | TRBD2
TGTGCCAGCAGCTCGGACAGCTATGGCTACACCTTC | CASSSDSYGYTF | TRBJ1-2 | TRBV7-9 | once | -
TGTGCCAGCTTCGCGGGCGGGAGCTCCTACAATGAGCAGTTCTTC | CASFAGGSSYNEQFF | TRBJ2-1 | TRBV7-2 | - | TRBD2
TGTGCCAGCAGCCAAGGGGCGGGGCTTTTCTACGAGCAGTACTTC | CASSQGAGLFYEQYF | TRBJ2-7 | TRBV13 | - | -
TGTGCCAGCACCCCAAGGACTAGCGGGGGTACGCAGTATTTT | CASTPRTSGGTQYF | TRBJ2-3 | TRBV6-2/TRBV6-3 | - | TRBD2
TGTGCCAGCAGTTACTCAGGGGAATCACCCCTCCACTTT | CASSYSGESPLHF | TRBJ1-6 | TRBV6-5 | - | -
TGTGCCAGTAGTAAGACAAACTATGGCTACACCTTC | CASSKTNYGYTF | TRBJ1-2 | TRBV19 | - | -
TGTGCCAGTAGTGGGACCGGGACTAGGAAACTGTTTTTT | CASSGTGTRKLFF | TRBJ1-4 | TRBV19 | - | -
TGTGCCAGCCAAGACAGGGGGTTAACCGGGGAGCTGTTTTTT | CASQDRGLTGELFF | TRBJ2-2 | TRBV7-2 | - | TRBD1